A selection of T cell receptor beta chains follows, all from one sample in a study of blood T cells in healthy people across ages. TCRdb reprocessed the 5' RACE reads with MiXCR, giving one entry per CDR3 protein. Of about 640,000 distinct CDR3 sequences listed, roughly 31% are singletons. Sequencing was carried out using blood. The origin of the receptors is a woman aged 80 or older in good health. CDR3s include the opening cysteine and the closing phenylalanine or tryptophan. D genes are given only for firm matches. For some rows the clone size is stated as once, few or many, or as a class when expanded; others skip it.

TRBV19	NA	TRBJ1-1	13	NA	TGTGCCAGTACCTCAGGTTGGAACACTGAAGCTTTCTTT	CASTSGWNTEAFF
TRBV15	TRBD1	TRBJ2-5	14	many	TGTGCCACCAGCAACAGGGGGGCGCAAGAGACCCAGTACTTC	CATSNRGAQETQYF
TRBV7-2	NA	TRBJ1-6	13	many	TGTGCCAGCAGTCCTTACTGGGGGCCGCCCCTCCACTTT	CASSPYWGPPLHF
TRBV5-1	NA	TRBJ1-1	15	many	TGCGCCAGCAGCCGTGGAGGCAGGGGGAACACTGAAGCTTTCTTT	CASSRGGRGNTEAFF
TRBV30	TRBD2	TRBJ2-1	14	NA	TGTGCCTGGAGTGTACTAGCGGGGGGGCCTGAGCAGTTCTTC	CAWSVLAGGPEQFF
TRBV7-2	TRBD2	TRBJ2-3	15	many	TGTGCCGGCATGGGAGGACTAGCGGGCACAGATACGCAGTATTTT	CAGMGGLAGTDTQYF
TRBV28	NA	TRBJ1-1	14	NA	TGTGCCAGCAGACTCCCCCTGAGGAACACTGAAGCTTTCTTT	CASRLPLRNTEAFF
TRBV29-1	TRBD1	TRBJ1-5	13	many	TGCAGCGTCTGGACAGGGGGCAATCAGCCCCAGCATTTT	CSVWTGGNQPQHF
TRBV5-1	NA	TRBJ1-6	16	many	TGCGCCAGCAGCTTGGCCGGCAGCCGATGGAATTCACCCCTCCACTTT	CASSLAGSRWNSPLHF
TRBV6-1	NA	TRBJ2-5	10	many	TGTGCCAGCACTGGGGGGACCCAGTACTTC	CASTGGTQYF
TRBV20-1	TRBD1	TRBJ1-2	16	NA	TGCAGTGCTAGAGACCCTGGGACAGGGGTGGGCTATGGCTACACCTTC	CSARDPGTGVGYGYTF
TRBV7-2	NA	TRBJ2-3	18	many	TGTGCCAGCAGCTTAGAGGGTAGAGGCGTTCGCCGCACAGATACGCAGTATTTT	CASSLEGRGVRRTDTQYF
TRBV7-8	TRBD1	TRBJ1-6	17	NA	TGTGCCAGCAGCTTGACCTCTGCGGGACAGGGTAATTCACCCCTCCACTTT	CASSLTSAGQGNSPLHF
TRBV20-1	TRBD2	TRBJ2-1	18	many	TGCAGTGCTAGAGATTCGGGTAGCGGGGTGAGCTCCTACAATGAGCAGTTCTTC	CSARDSGSGVSSYNEQFF
TRBV27	NA	TRBJ2-7	13	NA	TGTGCCAGCAGTCCGCCCCCATACAATGAGCAGTACTTC	CASSPPPYNEQYF
TRBV6-2/TRBV6-3	TRBD1	TRBJ2-7	16	many	TGTGCCAGCAGTTACTCCCCAGGGGGCAGCTTCTACGAGCAGTACTTC	CASSYSPGGSFYEQYF